The clone carrying this T cell receptor (beta chain) was detected a few times. No antigen is known for it. TCRdb itself ran the 5' RACE reads through MiXCR, one entry per CDR3 protein. Of fewer than 400,000 distinct CDR3 sequences in the sample, roughly 14% are singletons; the top ten hold about 1%. Germline lookup yields CDR1 ENHRY and CDR2 SYGVKD. The CDR3 has 12 residues. The junction had 2 bases not matched to a gene; V was cut back by 6 bases and J by 6 bases. This record comes from a study of CD8 T cells in ankylosing spondylitis. The study, taken as a whole, reports: Matched ankylosing spondylitis synovial fluid reportedly showed significant enrichment of disease-linked clones. Reactive arthritis synovial fluid and blood were previously reported to contain some motif variants. Researchers report that disease-linked clones proved CD8+ and relatively rare in peripheral blood. Blood from ankylosing spondylitis patients appeared to carry a characteristic roughly eight-variant TCR beta motif.

The chain is built from TRBV10-3 and TRBJ1-5, with 7 bases matching TRBD1. Sequenced material: blood, either unsorted or a sorted T cell fraction (not recorded which). This clonotype was obtained from a male donor with ankylosing spondylitis or in good health (not recorded which). The CDR3 loop reads CAIRGDSQPQHF. DNA for the CDR3: TGTGCCATCAGGGGGGACAGTCAGCCCCAGCATTTT.